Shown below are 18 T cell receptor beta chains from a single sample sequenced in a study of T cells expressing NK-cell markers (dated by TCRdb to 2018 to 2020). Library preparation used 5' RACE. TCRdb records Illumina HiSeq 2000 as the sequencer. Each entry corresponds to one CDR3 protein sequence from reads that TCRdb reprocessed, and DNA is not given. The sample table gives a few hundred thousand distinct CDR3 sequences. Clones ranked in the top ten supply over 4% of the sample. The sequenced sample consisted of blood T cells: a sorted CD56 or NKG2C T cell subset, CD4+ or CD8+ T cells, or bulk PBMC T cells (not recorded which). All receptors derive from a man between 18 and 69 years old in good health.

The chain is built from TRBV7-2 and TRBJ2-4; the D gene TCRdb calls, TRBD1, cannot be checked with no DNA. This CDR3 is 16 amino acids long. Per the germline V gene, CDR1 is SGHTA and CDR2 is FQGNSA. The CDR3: CASSLRGGLAKNIQYF.

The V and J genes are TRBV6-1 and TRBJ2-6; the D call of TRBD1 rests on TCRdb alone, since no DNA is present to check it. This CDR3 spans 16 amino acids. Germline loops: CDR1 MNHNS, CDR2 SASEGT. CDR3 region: CASSPRQGAGANVLTF.

Here the CDR3 reads CASSQRYPPEHIQYF. The chain carries TRBV3-1 and TRBJ2-4; TCRdb indicates TRBD1, and absent DNA this call remains unverified. Germline V gene data show CDR1 as LGHDT and CDR2 as YNNKEL (reference sequence). This CDR3 region has 15 residues.

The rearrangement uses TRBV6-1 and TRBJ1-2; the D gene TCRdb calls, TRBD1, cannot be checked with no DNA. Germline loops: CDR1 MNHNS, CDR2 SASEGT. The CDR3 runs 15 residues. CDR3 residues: CASSVDRGDIYGYTF.

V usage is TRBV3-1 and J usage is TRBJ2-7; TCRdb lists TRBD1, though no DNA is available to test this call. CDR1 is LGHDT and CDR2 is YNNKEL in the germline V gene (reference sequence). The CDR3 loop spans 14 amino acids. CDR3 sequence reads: CASSPRDRANEQYF.

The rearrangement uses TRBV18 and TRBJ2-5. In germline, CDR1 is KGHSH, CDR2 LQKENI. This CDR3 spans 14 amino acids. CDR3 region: CASSPIEAQETQYF.

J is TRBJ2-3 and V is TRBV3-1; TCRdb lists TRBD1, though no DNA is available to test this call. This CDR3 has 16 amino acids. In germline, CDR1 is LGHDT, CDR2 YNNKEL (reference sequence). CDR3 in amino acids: CASSQSRGWGTDTQYF.

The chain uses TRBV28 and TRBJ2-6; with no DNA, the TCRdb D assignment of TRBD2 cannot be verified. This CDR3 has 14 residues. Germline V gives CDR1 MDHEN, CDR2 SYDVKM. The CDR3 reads CASSSFPGANVLTF. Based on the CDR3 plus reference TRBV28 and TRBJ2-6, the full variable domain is DVKVTQSSRYLVKRTGEKVFLECVQDMDHENMFWYRQDPGLGLRLIYFSYDVKMKEKGDIPEGYSVSREKKERFSLILESASTNQTSMYLCASSSFPGANVLTFGAGSRLTVL.

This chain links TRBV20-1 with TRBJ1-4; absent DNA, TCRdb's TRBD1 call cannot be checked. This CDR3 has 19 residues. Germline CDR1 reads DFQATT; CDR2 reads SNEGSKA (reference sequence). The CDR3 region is CSARARGRGQGWENEKLFF.

This CDR3 reads CASSAQGVLGTEAFF. The rearrangement links TRBV7-2 to TRBJ1-1; TCRdb picks TRBD1, but there is no DNA to check that call. Germline V gene lookup returns CDR1 SGHTA and CDR2 FQGNSA. The CDR3 spans 15 residues. Drawing the rest from reference TRBV7-2 and TRBJ1-1, the complete variable domain is GAGVSQSPSNKVTEKGKDVELRCDPISGHTALYWYRQSLGQGLEFLIYFQGNSAPDKSGLPSDRFSAERTGGSVSTLTIQRTQQEDSAVYLCASSAQGVLGTEAFFGQGTRLTVV.

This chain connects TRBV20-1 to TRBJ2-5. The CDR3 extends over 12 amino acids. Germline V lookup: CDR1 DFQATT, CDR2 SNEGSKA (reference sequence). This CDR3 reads CSAGFFEETQYF.

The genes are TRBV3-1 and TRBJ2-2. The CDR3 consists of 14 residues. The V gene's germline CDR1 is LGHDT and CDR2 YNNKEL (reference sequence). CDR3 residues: CASSHSGNTGELFF.

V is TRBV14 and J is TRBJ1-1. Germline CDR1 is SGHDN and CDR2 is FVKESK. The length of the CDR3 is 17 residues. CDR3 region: CASTLMGLGPIRTEAFF.

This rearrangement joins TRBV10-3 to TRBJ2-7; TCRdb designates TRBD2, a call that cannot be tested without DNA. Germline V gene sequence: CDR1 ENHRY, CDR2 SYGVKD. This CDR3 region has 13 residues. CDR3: CAISESGRGEQYF.

CDR3: CASSGRLRADTQYF. V gene TRBV7-2 combines with J gene TRBJ2-3; TCRdb returns TRBD2, unconfirmable since there is no DNA. CDR1 is SGHTA, CDR2 FQGNSA, per germline. The CDR3 contains 14 residues. Using reference TRBV7-2 and TRBJ2-3 for the parts outside the CDR3, the full variable domain is GAGVSQSPSNKVTEKGKDVELRCDPISGHTALYWYRQSLGQGLEFLIYFQGNSAPDKSGLPSDRFSAERTGGSVSTLTIQRTQQEDSAVYLCASSGRLRADTQYFGPGTRLTVL.

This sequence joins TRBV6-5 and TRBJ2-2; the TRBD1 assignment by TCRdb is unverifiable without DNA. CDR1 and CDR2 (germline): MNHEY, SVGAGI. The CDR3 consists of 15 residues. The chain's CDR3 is CASSYSGGLTGELFF.

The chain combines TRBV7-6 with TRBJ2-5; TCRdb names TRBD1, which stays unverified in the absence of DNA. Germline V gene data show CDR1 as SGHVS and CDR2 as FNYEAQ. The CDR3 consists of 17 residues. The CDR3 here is CASSLLGGVWYQETQYF. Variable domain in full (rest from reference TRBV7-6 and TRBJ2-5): GAGVSQSPRYKVTKRGQDVALRCDPISGHVSLYWYRQALGQGPEFLTYFNYEAQQDKSGLPNDRFSAERPEGSISTLTIQRTEQRDSAMYRCASSLLGGVWYQETQYFGPGTRLLVL.

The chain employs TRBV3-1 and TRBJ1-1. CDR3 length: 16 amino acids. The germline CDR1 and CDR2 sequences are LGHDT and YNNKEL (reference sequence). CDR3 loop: CASSQARRFIRTEAFF.